This TCR beta chain was recovered during a study of cytomegalovirus exposure and HLA in healthy donors. The PCR was carried out with 60 Vbeta primers and 13 Jbeta primers. Clones were read by immunoSEQ multiplex PCR, and TCRdb kept only the in-frame ones, dropping some. This table holds 70,000 or so clones. Study results and limitations: In an earlier analysis, productive rearrangement rates for most beta V segments clustered near 90% or 30%.

As to this clone: What it binds is unknown. A junction end diverges from the germline sequence, so it may reflect a read error.

CDR3 length: 15 residues. Germline assignment: CDR1 SGHNT and CDR2 YYREEE (reference sequence). The sequenced sample was PBMCs. The chain is built from TRBV5-4 and TRBJ2-7; a weak D match, TRBD2 (6 bases). This sequence was found in a boy aged 10-17 years in good health and CMV-seronegative. The CDR3 spells CASSGSGASSHEQYF. As DNA, the CDR3 is TGTGCCAGCAGCGGTAGCGGCGCTAGCTCCCACGAGCAGTACTTC.